This T cell receptor (beta chain) was observed in a study of blood T cell repertoires in COVID-19. The wider study: From the United States, Italy and Spain came samples of acute and convalescent COVID-19. The cDNA or gDNA used as material had been derived from T cells, B-cell-depleted T cells, or PBMCs.

CDR1 and CDR2 (germline): SGHAT, FQDESV (reference sequence). The CDR3 loop spans 13 amino acids. Trimming left V 0 bases short and J 5 bases short, with 5 bases between. Source study methods: The assay estimated nucleated cells by amplifying reference gene primers. Here immunoSEQ multiplex PCR was the method, and the copy in TCRdb shows in-frame clones only, minus some. Clonal size and the V and J genes are those of that table, whereas D and trimming came from the DNA. The table records 37,000 or so clones, approximately 91% of them present only once. This TCR derives from a human donor in a cohort sampled during active COVID-19. The material sequenced was peripheral blood. This rearrangement joins TRBV11-1 to TRBJ1-5; D is undetermined. The CDR3 coding sequence is TGTGCCAGCAGCTTAGCCTCAGATCAGCCCCAGCATTTT. Amino acid sequence: CASSLASDQPQHF.